The T cell receptor beta chain under discussion was sequenced for a study of blood T cell repertoires in COVID-19. Study background: The United States, Italy and Spain were the sources of the acute and convalescent COVID-19 samples. PBMCs, B-cell-depleted T cells, or T cells were the source of the cDNA or gDNA that made up the material.

The CDR3 runs 15 residues. Germline V CDR1 and CDR2: SGHTA, FQGTGA. V trimming: 5 bases; J trimming: 9 bases; junction bases outside the gene matches: 8. This clone was seen a few times. Original data processing: Amplification with reference gene primers provided the estimates of nucleated cell counts. Profiling relied on immunoSEQ multiplex PCR, and the TCRdb table lists in-frame clones only, not all of them. V and J calls and clone size follow that table, whereas D and trimming were derived from the DNA. The sample consists of approximately 210,000 clones, roughly 80% of them appearing once. This sequence originates from a human donor in a cohort sampled during active COVID-19. The sample taken for sequencing was peripheral blood. The chain recombines TRBV7-3 with TRBJ1-6, with 9 bases identical to TRBD1. The CDR3 is CASSPGQGTSSPLHF. DNA for the CDR3: TGTGCCAGCAGCCCGGGACAGGGTACCAGTTCACCCCTCCACTTT. Supplemented by reference TRBV7-3 and TRBJ1-6, the full variable domain reads GAGVSQTPSNKVTEKGKYVELRCDPISGHTALYWYRQSLGQGPEFLIYFQGTGAADDSGLPNDRFFAVRPEGSVSTLKIQRTERGDSAVYLCASSPGQGTSSPLHFGNGTRLTVT.